The 32 T cell receptor beta chains given below trace back to one sample, sequenced in a study of CD8+ T cells in alopecia areata. Treatment specified: oral pan-JAK inhibitor, 5-10 mg twice daily. TCR sequencing used cDNA made by reverse transcription of extracted RNA. The method was immunoSEQ multiplex PCR; TCRdb's version includes in-frame clones alone and lacks a portion of them. The repertoire has 200,000 to 250,000 clones, more than 45% of them found once; the top ten carry roughly 1.5%. The specimen comprised CD4+ T cells sorted from blood, sampled at week 4, from a patient treated with tofacitinib. The receptor set was obtained from a human donor with alopecia areata.

A few counts support this clone. The rearrangement uses TRBV29-1 and TRBJ2-1; 10 bases map to TRBD2. The CDR3 spans 14 residues. Germline trimming cut 6 bases from V and 4 bases from J; bases unmatched to any gene: 6. Germline CDR1 and CDR2: SQVTM and ANQGSEA. CDR3 sequence reads: CSVDTSGKYNEQFF. The CDR3 DNA sequence: TGCAGCGTGGATACTAGCGGGAAATACAATGAGCAGTTCTTC.

The rearrangement joins TRBV7-2 to TRBJ2-4, with TRBD2 as a possible D gene (6 bases). Germline V gives CDR1 SGHTA, CDR2 FQGNSA. The CDR3 extends over 12 amino acids. V lost 4 bases and J 11 bases, leaving 12 bases between the germline ends. Written as DNA, the CDR3 is TGTGCCAGCAGCTCCGGGACTCACTTTCAGTACTTC. It specifies CASSSGTHFQYF. The full variable domain, its missing parts supplied by reference TRBV7-2 and TRBJ2-4, is GAGVSQSPSNKVTEKGKDVELRCDPISGHTALYWYRQSLGQGLEFLIYFQGNSAPDKSGLPSDRFSAERTGGSVSTLTIQRTQQEDSAVYLCASSSGTHFQYFGAGTRLSVL.

CDR3 region: CASSFSGDLPYGYTF. CDR3 in DNA: TGTGCCAGCAGCTTTTCAGGGGACCTCCCTTATGGCTACACCTTC. The V gene is TRBV5-6, the J gene TRBJ1-2, with TRBD1 as a possible D gene (6 bases). The germline CDR1 and CDR2 sequences are SGHDT and YYEEEE. Trimming took 2 bases from V and 5 from J, leaving 16 bases between them. The CDR3 covers 15 residues.

This clone came up a few times. This CDR3 is CASTPAGTSDEQFF. The CDR3 DNA sequence: TGTGCCAGCACCCCCGCCGGGACTAGCGATGAGCAGTTCTTC. The chain recombines TRBV14 with TRBJ2-1; TRBD2 matches 10 bases. This CDR3 is built from 14 residues. The germline CDR1 and CDR2 sequences are SGHDN and FVKESK. Trimming cost V 7 bases and J 8 bases; bases outside gene matches: 8.

The table lists this clone with a few counts. The chain recombines TRBV5-6 with TRBJ2-7; TRBD1 aligns across 8 bases. CDR3 length equals 17 residues. Germline CDR1 and CDR2: SGHDT and YYEEEE. The ends lost 4 bases at V and 2 bases at J; junction bases unmatched: 14. CDR3: CASSPSPGQGVAYEQYF. For the CDR3, the DNA is TGTGCCAGCAGCCCCTCTCCTGGACAGGGCGTTGCCTACGAGCAGTACTTC.

The V call is TRBV29-1, the J call TRBJ1-2; perhaps TRBD1 as D (5 bases). The CDR3 spans 14 residues. CDR1 and CDR2 (germline): SQVTM, ANQGSEA. Between the trimmed V and J ends, which lost 1 base and 1 base, there was a span of 10 bases. CDR3 sequence: CSVEAGTVNYGYTF. CDR3 coding DNA: TGCAGCGTTGAAGCAGGGACTGTTAACTATGGCTACACCTTC.

The genes are TRBV7-2 and TRBJ2-7; TRBD2 agrees at 7 bases. CDR1 SGHTA and CDR2 FQGNSA come from the germline V gene. The CDR3 totals 15 residues. J gave up 3 bases and V 6 bases, and 11 bases lay outside the gene matches. This CDR3 reads CASSRTGTTYYEQYF. The CDR3 DNA is TGTGCCAGCAGTCGGACCGGGACTACCTACTACGAGCAGTACTTC.

The chain combines TRBV18 with TRBJ2-2; the D is unclear. V lost 0 bases and J 0 bases, leaving 5 bases between the germline ends. Germline CDR1 is KGHSH and CDR2 is LQKENI. The length of the CDR3 is 15 residues. The CDR3 region is CASSPPKSNTGELFF. The DNA of the CDR3 is TGTGCCAGCTCACCACCGAAATCGAACACCGGGGAGCTGTTTTTT. Based on the CDR3 plus reference TRBV18 and TRBJ2-2, the full variable domain is NAGVMQNPRHLVRRRGQEARLRCSPMKGHSHVYWYRQLPEEGLKFMVYLQKENIIDESGMPKERFSAEFPKEGPSILRIQQVVRGDSAAYFCASSPPKSNTGELFFGEGSRLTVL.

V usage is TRBV5-1 and J usage is TRBJ2-7; perhaps TRBD1 as D (6 bases). The CDR3 sequence is 14 residues long. Germline V gives CDR1 SGHRS, CDR2 YFSETQ. With 0 bases removed from V and 6 bases from J, the gap between germline ends came to 13 bases. CDR3 nucleotides: TGCGCCAGCAGCTTGGATCTGGGGGCCTCCGAGCAGTACTTC. Amino acid sequence: CASSLDLGASEQYF.

The rearrangement uses TRBV29-1 and TRBJ1-1; maybe TRBD1 (5 bases). The germline V gene has CDR1 SQVTM and CDR2 ANQGSEA. The CDR3 totals 14 residues. V lost 1 base and J lost 1, with 10 bases in between. Here the CDR3 reads CSVEVNGANTEAFF. CDR3 DNA sequence: TGCAGCGTTGAAGTGAACGGGGCGAACACTGAAGCTTTCTTT.

The gene calls are TRBV5-1 and TRBJ1-5; 8 bases fit TRBD1. Trimming cost V 1 base and J 7 bases; bases outside gene matches: 7. The CDR3 is made up of 15 amino acids. Looked up from germline, CDR1 is SGHRS and CDR2 is YFSETQ. In nucleotides, the CDR3 is TGCGCCAGCAGCTTGACGGGACAGGCATCCCAGCCCCAGCATTTT. Translation gives CASSLTGQASQPQHF.

The chain employs TRBV5-6 and TRBJ2-2; D gene ambiguous. The CDR3 sequence is 13 residues long. The germline gives CDR1 SGHDT, CDR2 YYEEEE. Trimming left V 4 bases short and J 2 bases short, with 6 bases between. The CDR3 DNA reads as TGTGCCAGCAGCCGATTAAACACCGGGGAGCTGTTTTTT. This sequence encodes CASSRLNTGELFF. Full variable domain (missing parts from reference TRBV5-6 and TRBJ2-2): DAGVTQSPTHLIKTRGQQVTLRCSPKSGHDTVSWYQQALGQGPQFIFQYYEEEERQRGNFPDRFSGHQFPNYSSELNVNALLLGDSALYLCASSRLNTGELFFGEGSRLTVL.

This sequence joins TRBV20-1 and TRBJ2-7; D possibly corresponds to TRBD2 (5 bases). Germline V gene sequence: CDR1 DFQATT, CDR2 SNEGSKA (reference sequence). Trimming removed 8 bases from V and 0 bases from J, with 8 bases in between. The CDR3 sequence is 11 residues long. The CDR3 region is CSPGNSYEQYF. The CDR3 DNA reads as TGCAGTCCCGGGAACTCCTACGAGCAGTACTTC.

This chain connects TRBV29-1 to TRBJ2-3; D is possibly TRBD1 (6 bases). This CDR3 comprises 12 residues. CDR1 and CDR2 (germline): SQVTM, ANQGSEA. V was cut by 7 bases and J by 1 base, with 9 bases left in between. This chain's CDR3 is CSARQGTDTQYF. As DNA, the CDR3 is TGCAGCGCCCGACAGGGCACAGATACGCAGTATTTT.

This clone has only a few counts. The CDR3 bases are TGTGCCAGCAGTTCGTCGACAGATGGCTACACCTTC. This encodes CASSSSTDGYTF. The V gene is TRBV28, the J gene TRBJ1-2; D is possibly TRBD1 (5 bases). Germline-derived CDR1 and CDR2 are MDHEN and SYDVKM. V was pared by 4 bases and J by 6 bases, with 9 bases between. The CDR3 has 12 amino acids.

Only a few counts were recorded for this clone. Other DNA sequences from this sample encode an identical CDR3 as well. The rearrangement joins TRBV29-1 to TRBJ2-7; TRBD1 might be the D (6 bases). CDR1 is SQVTM, CDR2 ANQGSEA, per germline. This CDR3 has 11 amino acids. The germline V and J ends were trimmed by 4 bases and 3 bases, with 7 bases remaining between them. CDR3 DNA sequence: TGCAGCGTTGCGGACAGCTACGAGCAGTACTTC. It codes for CSVADSYEQYF.

The J gene is TRBJ2-1, the V gene TRBV27; 7 positions agree with TRBD2. This CDR3 is built from 11 residues. The germline gives CDR1 MNHEY, CDR2 SMNVEV (reference sequence). The V segment lost 3 bases and the J segment 15 bases; nucleotides outside the gene matches: 5. The CDR3 reads CASSFGGGVFF. The CDR3 nucleotides read TGTGCCAGCAGTTTTGGCGGGGGTGTGTTCTTC.

The J gene is TRBJ1-2, the V gene TRBV30; D not resolved. The CDR3 runs to 11 residues. The V and J ends lost 8 bases and 0 bases respectively, with 7 bases between them. Germline lookup yields CDR1 GTSNPN and CDR2 SVGIG (reference sequence). The chain's CDR3 is CAGMTNYGYTF. The CDR3 nucleotides read TGTGCCGGAATGACTAACTATGGCTACACCTTC.

The genes are TRBV30 and TRBJ2-1; no definite D call. V lost 0 bases and J 6 bases, leaving 12 bases between the germline ends. The V gene's germline CDR1 is GTSNPN and CDR2 SVGIG (reference sequence). The CDR3 has 14 amino acids. DNA of the CDR3: TGTGCCTGGAGTGTACAATCTCGGAGCAATGAGCAGTTCTTC. Protein: CAWSVQSRSNEQFF. The full variable domain, completed using reference TRBV30 and TRBJ2-1, is SQTIHQWPATLVQPVGSPLSLECTVEGTSNPNLYWYRQAAGRGLQLLFYSVGIGQISSEVPQNLSASRPQDRQFILSSKKLLLSDSGFYLCAWSVQSRSNEQFFGPGTRLTVL.

This clone has ten or more counts. The rearrangement links TRBV4-3 to TRBJ1-1, with D uncertain. This CDR3 region has 17 residues. CDR1 and CDR2 from the germline V gene are LGHNA and YSLEER. The V end lost 0 bases, the J end lost 1 base, and 15 bases lay between the germline ends. The CDR3 DNA follows: TGCGCCAGCAGCCAAGAGTGGGGAAGGCTAGGGAACACTGAAGCTTTCTTT. Amino acid sequence: CASSQEWGRLGNTEAFF.

This clone appeared a single time. V is TRBV7-3 and J is TRBJ1-2; D unclear. V was pared by 5 bases and J by 8 bases, with 12 bases between. The CDR3 sequence is 12 residues long. Germline lookup yields CDR1 SGHTA and CDR2 FQGTGA. The CDR3 loop is CASSREWEGYTF. CDR3 coding DNA: TGTGCCAGCAGCCGGGAGTGGGAAGGCTACACCTTC. Based on the CDR3 plus reference TRBV7-3 and TRBJ1-2, the full variable domain is GAGVSQTPSNKVTEKGKYVELRCDPISGHTALYWYRQSLGQGPEFLIYFQGTGAADDSGLPNDRFFAVRPEGSVSTLKIQRTERGDSAVYLCASSREWEGYTFGSGTRLTVV.

In this sample, this clone turned up once. For the CDR3, the DNA is TGCAGCGTTGAGACGACAGGGGGCTACGAGCAGTACTTC. Protein: CSVETTGGYEQYF. The rearrangement uses TRBV29-1 and TRBJ2-7; TRBD1 matches at 9 bases. The V gene's germline CDR1 is SQVTM and CDR2 ANQGSEA. The V gene end was trimmed by 3 bases and the J gene end by 3 bases; junction bases not matched to a gene: 3. The CDR3 spans 13 residues.

The V and J genes are TRBV7-2 and TRBJ2-1, with TRBD2 matching 14 bases. Per germline, CDR1 SGHTA and CDR2 FQGNSA. V lost 5 bases to trimming and J lost 8 bases; unmatched junction nucleotides: 8. This CDR3 is 16 amino acids long. The DNA of the CDR3 is TGTGCCAGCAGCCCGCGGACTAGCGGGGGGAGGTATGAGCAGTTCTTC. Translated: CASSPRTSGGRYEQFF. The entire variable domain, with the rest obtained from reference TRBV7-2 and TRBJ2-1, is as follows: GAGVSQSPSNKVTEKGKDVELRCDPISGHTALYWYRQSLGQGLEFLIYFQGNSAPDKSGLPSDRFSAERTGGSVSTLTIQRTQQEDSAVYLCASSPRTSGGRYEQFFGPGTRLTVL.

The chain is built from TRBV20-1 and TRBJ2-5; a weak D match, TRBD2 (5 bases). Germline assignment: CDR1 DFQATT and CDR2 SNEGSKA (reference sequence). Trimming stripped 3 bases from V and 5 bases from J, with 7 bases between. CDR3 length: 11 residues. The DNA of the CDR3 is TGCAGTGCTAGTGAGCGGGAGACCCAGTACTTC. It specifies CSASERETQYF.

This sequence joins TRBV5-1 and TRBJ2-7, with 8 bases fitting TRBD1. CDR1 is SGHRS and CDR2 is YFSETQ in the germline V gene. Trimming at V came to 3 bases and at J to 6 bases, leaving 14 bases not matched to a gene. The CDR3 contains 16 residues. The CDR3 region is CASSSLQRQGSGEQYF. The CDR3 DNA sequence: TGCGCCAGCAGCTCCCTCCAACGACAGGGGAGTGGCGAGCAGTACTTC.

The V gene is TRBV7-3, the J gene TRBJ2-3; 9 bases agree with TRBD1. With 2 bases clipped from V and 2 bases from J, the junction kept 2 bases outside the gene matches. Germline V gene sequence: CDR1 SGHTA, CDR2 FQGTGA. There are 15 residues in the CDR3. As DNA, the CDR3 is TGTGCCAGCAGCTTAGGGACAGGGTACACAGATACGCAGTATTTT. This encodes CASSLGTGYTDTQYF.

This clone was picked up many times. This sample also contains other DNA sequences that code for the same CDR3. This chain joins TRBV7-2 and TRBJ1-5; D not certain. Trimming pared 1 base from V and 4 bases from J, leaving 5 bases between. The CDR3 runs to 13 residues. Germline lookup yields CDR1 SGHTA and CDR2 FQGNSA. CDR3 in amino acids: CASSLERNQPQHF. The CDR3 DNA reads TGTGCCAGCAGCTTAGAACGTAATCAGCCCCAGCATTTT.

This clone appeared a few times. The V gene is TRBV29-1, the J gene TRBJ1-5; 7 nucleotides align to TRBD1. Trimming removed 6 bases from V and 4 bases from J; junction bases left unmatched: 3. From germline, CDR1 is SQVTM and CDR2 ANQGSEA. The CDR3 is 12 residues long. In nucleotides, the CDR3 is TGCAGCGTGAAGGGGGCAAATCAGCCCCAGCATTTT. It yields the protein CSVKGANQPQHF.

V gene TRBV5-6 combines with J gene TRBJ2-1, with D unclear. Germline V gene lookup returns CDR1 SGHDT and CDR2 YYEEEE. The CDR3 is 13 amino acids. Trimming left V 0 bases short and J 5 bases short, with 6 bases between. The CDR3 DNA follows: TGTGCCAGCAGCTTGGACACAAACAATGAGCAGTTCTTC. This sequence encodes CASSLDTNNEQFF.

The chain links TRBV10-3 to TRBJ1-2, with D possibly matching TRBD1 (5 bases). CDR1 ENHRY and CDR2 SYGVKD come from the germline V gene. V gave up 8 bases and J gave up 7 bases, with 20 bases separating them. This CDR3 is built from 14 residues. The CDR3: CAIGRDGTFGGYTF. The CDR3, as DNA: TGTGCCATCGGGAGGGACGGAACTTTTGGTGGCTACACCTTC.

The rearrangement uses TRBV9 and TRBJ2-3; D is undetermined. The V end was cut by 1 base, the J end by 3 bases, with 12 bases between. Germline values: CDR1 SGDLS, CDR2 YYNGEE. This CDR3 has 15 amino acids. The CDR3 spells CASSVLSDGTDTQYF. CDR3 DNA: TGTGCCAGCAGCGTATTGTCGGACGGAACAGATACGCAGTATTTT.

The sample holds many counts of this clone. The CDR3 DNA sequence: TGTGCCAGCAGTATTCGGGACAGGGAAGGGTATGGCTACACCTTC. Its translation is CASSIRDREGYGYTF. The chain links TRBV2 to TRBJ1-2; TRBD1 agrees at 9 bases. Germline-derived CDR1 and CDR2 are SNHLY and FYNNEI. The V segment lost 5 bases and the J segment 5 bases; nucleotides outside the gene matches: 9. The CDR3 has 15 amino acids.